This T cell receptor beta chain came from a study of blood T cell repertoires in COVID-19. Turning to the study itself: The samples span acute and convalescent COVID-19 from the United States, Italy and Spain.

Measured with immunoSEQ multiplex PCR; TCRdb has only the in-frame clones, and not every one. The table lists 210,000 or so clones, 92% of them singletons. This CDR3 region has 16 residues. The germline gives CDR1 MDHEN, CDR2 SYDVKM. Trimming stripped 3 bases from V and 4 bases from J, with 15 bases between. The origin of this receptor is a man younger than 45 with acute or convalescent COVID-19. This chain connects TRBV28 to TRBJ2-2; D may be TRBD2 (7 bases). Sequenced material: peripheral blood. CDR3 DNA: TGTGCCAGCAGTTTTCGGGGGGCGCCCAGCACCGGGGAGCTGTTTTTT. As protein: CASSFRGAPSTGELFF.